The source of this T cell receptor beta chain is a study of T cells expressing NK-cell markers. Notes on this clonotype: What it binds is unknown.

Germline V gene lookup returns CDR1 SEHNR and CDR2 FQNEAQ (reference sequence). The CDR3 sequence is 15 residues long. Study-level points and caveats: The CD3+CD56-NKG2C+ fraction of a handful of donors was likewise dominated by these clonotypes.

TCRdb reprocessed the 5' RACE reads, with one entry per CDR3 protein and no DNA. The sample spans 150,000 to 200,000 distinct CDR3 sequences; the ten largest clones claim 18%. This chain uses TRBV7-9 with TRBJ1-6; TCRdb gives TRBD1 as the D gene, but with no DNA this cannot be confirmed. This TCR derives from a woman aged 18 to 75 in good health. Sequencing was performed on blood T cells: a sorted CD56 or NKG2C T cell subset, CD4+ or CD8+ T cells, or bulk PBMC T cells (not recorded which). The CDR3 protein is CASSHRQISNSPLHF.